This T cell receptor beta chain was retrieved from a study of cytomegalovirus exposure and HLA in healthy donors. Study-level results: As a later analysis showed, several of the most significant clusters appeared to be linked to common viral pathogens. Many donors carried some public TCRs, although rarity characterized most TCR sequences.

Healthy bone marrow donors made up the donors. This clone has a handful of counts. Its matching antigen is unknown. Germline CDR1 SEHNR, CDR2 FQNEAQ (reference sequence). This CDR3 is built from 16 residues. Trimming removed 2 bases from V and 3 bases from J, with 16 bases in between. PCR used 60 Vbeta primers and 13 Jbeta primers. This table comes from immunoSEQ multiplex PCR, and its TCRdb copy is limited to in-frame clones, with some not included. This sample has 200,000 to 250,000 clones; roughly 84% occur once, and the top ten carry 1% to 1.5%. This sequence originates from a human donor in good health. The chain carries TRBV7-9 and TRBJ1-1, with D perhaps matching TRBD1 (5 bases). Sample: PBMCs. Here the CDR3 reads CASSLRIQGWYTEAFF. The CDR3 DNA sequence: TGTGCCAGCAGCTTAAGAATTCAGGGTTGGTACACTGAAGCTTTCTTT.